The text below deals with one TCR beta chain. Germline values: CDR1 MNHNS, CDR2 SASEGT. The V end lost 8 bases, the J end lost 10 bases, and 17 bases lay between the germline ends. CDR3 length: 13 residues. Repertoires were generated with immunoSEQ multiplex PCR, while TCRdb's copy carries only in-frame clones and drops some. The table has over 100,000 clones, approximately 87% seen once. The sample comes from a study of cytomegalovirus exposure and HLA in healthy donors. This sequence joins TRBV6-1 and TRBJ2-2; D unresolved. The sample was PBMCs. The sequence came from a woman aged 18-29 years in good health and CMV-seropositive. The DNA for the CDR3 is TGTGCCAGCCGTAGTTACAGACCTGAGGAGCTGTTTTTT. It codes for CASRSYRPEELFF.